One sample yielded the 25 T cell receptor beta chains listed below, sequenced in a study of cytomegalovirus exposure and HLA in healthy donors. Both 60 Vbeta primers and 13 Jbeta primers went into the PCR. Repertoires were generated with immunoSEQ multiplex PCR, while TCRdb's copy carries only in-frame clones and drops some. Here the sample spans around 130,000 clones, approximately 82% being singletons. The sample was PBMCs. These receptors all come from a woman aged 18 to 35 in good health and CMV-seropositive.

The chain carries TRBV5-1 and TRBJ2-5; 8 nucleotides line up with TRBD2. CDR1 SGHRS and CDR2 YFSETQ come from the germline V gene. The CDR3 has 15 amino acids. Trimming took 2 bases from V and 5 from J; bases not matched to a gene: 8. In nucleotides, the CDR3 is TGCGCCAGCAGCTTCAGAGAGCCTAGCGGGGAGACCCAGTACTTC. This sequence encodes CASSFREPSGETQYF.

V gene TRBV5-1 combines with J gene TRBJ2-7; weak D call: TRBD1 (7 bases). Germline assignment: CDR1 SGHRS and CDR2 YFSETQ. V lost 3 bases to trimming and J lost 4 bases, with 17 bases between them. CDR3 length: 15 amino acids. CDR3 residues: CASSSVAGQIYEQYF. CDR3 DNA sequence: TGCGCCAGCAGCTCCGTGGCGGGACAGATTTACGAGCAGTACTTC.

The chain joins TRBV5-1 to TRBJ2-1, with a weak D call TRBD1 (6 bases). V was clipped by 9 bases and J by 3 bases, with 13 bases between them. The length of the CDR3 is 13 residues. CDR1 and CDR2 (germline): SGHRS, YFSETQ. CDR3 residues: CATRDIRYNEQFF. In nucleotides, the CDR3 is TGCGCCACCCGGGACATTCGCTACAATGAGCAGTTCTTC.

This chain uses TRBV11-1 with TRBJ1-1; a possible D gene is TRBD1 (5 bases). The germline CDR1 and CDR2 sequences are SGHAT and FQDESV (reference sequence). V lost 1 base and J lost 5, with 8 bases in between. CDR3 length: 13 amino acids. CDR3 in amino acids: CASSLVGGTEAFF. The CDR3 coding sequence is TGTGCCAGCAGCTTAGTGGGGGGAACTGAAGCTTTCTTT.

J is TRBJ1-2 and V is TRBV11-2; no clear D gene. The CDR3 length is 13 residues. Looked up from germline, CDR1 is SGHAT and CDR2 is FQNNGV. The V end lost 1 base, the J end lost 6 bases, and 9 bases lay between the germline ends. CDR3 in amino acids: CASSLVSVDGYTF. For the CDR3, the DNA is TGTGCCAGCAGCTTAGTGTCAGTGGATGGCTACACCTTC.

This chain joins TRBV19 and TRBJ2-2; no reliable D call. Germline V gene lookup returns CDR1 LNHDA and CDR2 SQIVND (reference sequence). V lost 4 bases, J lost 4 bases, and 10 bases lay in between. The CDR3 loop spans 14 amino acids. This CDR3 is CASSTVQTTGELFF. The CDR3 DNA reads TGTGCCAGTAGTACCGTACAGACCACCGGGGAGCTGTTTTTT.

V is TRBV4-1 and J is TRBJ2-7; 7 bases align to TRBD2. The CDR3 is 16 residues long. Germline CDR1 and CDR2: MGHRA and YSYEKL. J gave up 2 bases and V 1 base, and 8 bases lay outside the gene matches. The CDR3 DNA is TGCGCCAGCAGCCAAGGCGGGAGTGGGAGCACCTACGAGCAGTACTTC. Translating gives CASSQGGSGSTYEQYF.

This clone was recorded only once. V is TRBV13 and J is TRBJ2-3, with a weak D call TRBD1 (5 bases). The CDR3 is 12 residues long. The V gene's germline CDR1 is PRHDT and CDR2 FYEKMQ (reference sequence). Deletions cut 7 bases from V and 5 bases from J, with 10 bases between. The CDR3 loop reads CASNSQGDTQYF. CDR3 sequence (DNA): TGTGCCAGCAACTCCCAGGGAGATACGCAGTATTTT. Using reference TRBV13 and TRBJ2-3 for the parts outside the CDR3, the full variable domain is AAGVIQSPRHLIKEKRETATLKCYPIPRHDTVYWYQQGPGQDPQFLISFYEKMQSDKGSIPDRFSAQQFSDYHSELNMSSLELGDSALYFCASNSQGDTQYFGPGTRLTVL.

J is TRBJ2-3 and V is TRBV11-2; D is possibly TRBD1 (6 bases). Germline assignment: CDR1 SGHAT and CDR2 FQNNGV. The CDR3 is made up of 11 amino acids. The V gene lost 6 bases and the J gene lost 5 bases, with 6 bases spanning the gap. DNA for the CDR3: TGTGCCAGCAGAGGGGGAGATACGCAGTATTTT. It encodes CASRGGDTQYF.

CDR3 amino acids: CASSLGGGMETQYF. CDR3 nucleotides: TGCGCCAGCAGCTTGGGCGGGGGCATGGAGACCCAGTACTTC. The chain links TRBV5-1 to TRBJ2-5, with D possibly matching TRBD2 (7 bases). V shed 0 bases and J shed 5 bases, with 11 bases lying between them. Germline CDR1 and CDR2: SGHRS and YFSETQ. The CDR3 runs to 14 residues.

The V and J genes are TRBV6-1 and TRBJ2-7; D is perhaps TRBD1 (6 bases). The CDR3 totals 14 residues. Per germline, CDR1 MNHNS and CDR2 SASEGT. V lost 8 bases, J lost 5 bases, and 19 bases lay in between. The CDR3 DNA sequence: TGTGCCAGCGTAACAGGGAGAACTGTCGACGAGCAGTACTTC. This translates into CASVTGRTVDEQYF.

CDR3 coding DNA: TGTGCCAGCTGCCAGGGGGCGAACACCGGGGAGCTGTTTTTT. It yields the protein CASCQGANTGELFF. The chain has TRBV9 and TRBJ2-2, with 7 nucleotides matching TRBD1. Per the germline V gene, CDR1 is SGDLS and CDR2 is YYNGEE. Trimming took 7 bases from V and 0 from J; bases not matched to a gene: 3. The CDR3 covers 14 residues.

The V call is TRBV9, the J call TRBJ2-5; 9 bases are shared with TRBD1. This CDR3 is built from 13 residues. CDR1 is SGDLS, CDR2 YYNGEE, per germline. The V and J ends lost 4 bases and 7 bases, in that order; junction bases with no gene match: 5. This CDR3 is CASSPATGGTQYF. CDR3 DNA: TGTGCCAGCAGCCCAGCGACAGGGGGGACCCAGTACTTC.

V gene TRBV19 combines with J gene TRBJ1-2, with TRBD1 as a possible D gene (6 bases). V lost 1 base and J lost 2, with 17 bases in between. There are 17 residues in the CDR3. CDR1 and CDR2 from the germline V gene are LNHDA and SQIVND (reference sequence). The CDR3 DNA is TGTGCCAGTAGTATAGTCTTTCAGGGACAACTGAACTATGGCTACACCTTC. Translated, it gives CASSIVFQGQLNYGYTF.

This clone showed up many times. The chain is built from TRBV5-5 and TRBJ2-3, with 8 bases that match TRBD1. The germline V gene encodes CDR1 SGHKS and CDR2 YYEKEE (reference sequence). V shed 5 bases, J shed 1 base, and the junction held 0 bases outside the gene matches. The CDR3 has 13 amino acids. The CDR3 loop is CASRGQGTDTQYF. The DNA for the CDR3 is TGTGCCAGCAGGGGACAGGGCACAGATACGCAGTATTTT.

The chain recombines TRBV7-9 with TRBJ2-1; 7 nucleotides agree with TRBD1. The CDR3 is 14 residues long. After removal of 6 bases from V and 0 bases from J, the junction contained 2 bases not matched to a gene. Germline CDR1 SEHNR, CDR2 FQNEAQ (reference sequence). CDR3 protein: CASSGTASYNEQFF. The CDR3 bases are TGTGCCAGCAGTGGGACAGCCTCCTACAATGAGCAGTTCTTC.

The gene calls are TRBV19 and TRBJ2-5; 9 nucleotides align to TRBD2. Germline loops: CDR1 LNHDA, CDR2 SQIVND (reference sequence). V trimming: 2 bases; J trimming: 3 bases; junction bases outside the gene matches: 4. This CDR3 contains 15 residues. The CDR3 reads CASSIYSGGEETQYF. The DNA for the CDR3 is TGTGCCAGTAGTATATATAGCGGGGGAGAAGAGACCCAGTACTTC.

A single count supports this clone. The chain links TRBV7-6 to TRBJ1-4; 7 bases align to TRBD1. J was trimmed by 4 bases and V by 8 bases; bases with no gene match: 10. The CDR3 has 15 amino acids. Germline V lookup: CDR1 SGHVS, CDR2 FNYEAQ. The CDR3 DNA is TGTGCCAGCTCTTCTCAGGGGGGACATAATGAAAAACTGTTTTTT. It is translated as CASSSQGGHNEKLFF.

This sequence joins TRBV6-5 and TRBJ2-3, with D possibly matching TRBD2 (5 bases). The V gene lost 8 bases and the J gene lost 2 bases, with 17 bases spanning the gap. CDR1 and CDR2 (germline): MNHEY, SVGAGI. The CDR3 loop spans 15 amino acids. CDR3 in DNA: TGTGCCAGCGCCACCGACTACCTTAACACAGATACGCAGTATTTT. It encodes CASATDYLNTDTQYF.

The chain combines TRBV2 with TRBJ1-6; TRBD1 agrees at 7 bases. The V gene's germline CDR1 is SNHLY and CDR2 FYNNEI. The J segment lost 14 bases and the V segment lost 6 bases, leaving 7 bases of the junction unmatched. The CDR3 length is 12 residues. The CDR3 reads CASRPDRDALHF. CDR3 coding DNA: TGTGCCAGCAGACCAGACAGGGATGCCCTCCACTTT.

The chain couples TRBV10-3 to TRBJ2-7, with TRBD2 as a possible D gene (5 bases). CDR3 size: 13 residues. V gave up 3 bases and J gave up 7 bases, with 13 bases separating them. In germline, CDR1 is ENHRY, CDR2 SYGVKD. CDR3 region: CAISEDGEWEQYF. The DNA for the CDR3 is TGTGCCATCAGTGAAGATGGGGAGTGGGAGCAGTACTTC.

The gene calls are TRBV20-1 and TRBJ2-5, with D unresolved. CDR1 and CDR2 from the germline V gene are DFQATT and SNEGSKA (reference sequence). V was clipped by 4 bases and J by 12 bases, with 15 bases between them. This CDR3 is 11 amino acids long. The DNA for the CDR3 is TGCAGTGCTACCGCAGGCTCCTTAGAGTACTTC. Translating gives CSATAGSLEYF.

This rearrangement joins TRBV9 to TRBJ2-3; 9 bases fit TRBD1. CDR1 is SGDLS, CDR2 YYNGEE, per germline. J gave up 6 bases and V 5 bases, and 13 bases lay outside the gene matches. This CDR3 contains 16 residues. The CDR3 DNA follows: TGTGCCAGCAGTCGACTCGGGACAGGGATTCAGGATACGCAGTATTTT. It translates to CASSRLGTGIQDTQYF.

The gene calls are TRBV9 and TRBJ1-4, with 8 bases that match TRBD1. The CDR3 has 14 residues. Trimming removed 4 bases from V and 6 bases from J; junction bases left unmatched: 5. CDR1 SGDLS and CDR2 YYNGEE come from the germline V gene. CDR3 in DNA: TGTGCCAGCAGCCCACAGGGGGAGTATGAAAAACTGTTTTTT. Translating gives CASSPQGEYEKLFF. The full variable domain, rest sourced from reference TRBV9 and TRBJ1-4, is DSGVTQTPKHLITATGQRVTLRCSPRSGDLSVYWYQQSLDQGLQFLIQYYNGEERAKGNILERFSAQQFPDLHSELNLSSLELGDSALYFCASSPQGEYEKLFFGSGTQLSVL.

There are a few counts of this clone. V is TRBV11-1 and J is TRBJ2-3; 10 bases agree with TRBD2. V was clipped by 5 bases and J by 1 base; unmatched bases: 6. The CDR3 runs to 16 residues. Germline V gene sequence: CDR1 SGHAT, CDR2 FQDESV (reference sequence). The CDR3 is CASSQQSGGGTDTQYF. CDR3 nucleotides: TGTGCCAGCAGCCAGCAGAGCGGGGGGGGCACAGATACGCAGTATTTT.